This record looks at one T cell receptor (beta chain) sequence and its context. The sample is drawn from a study of shared clonotypes between healthy human individuals. The germline gives CDR1 KGHSH, CDR2 LQKENI. The CDR3 spans 17 residues. V was cut by 1 base and J by 9 bases, with 22 bases left in between. This table comes from immunoSEQ multiplex PCR, and its TCRdb copy is limited to in-frame clones, with some not included. Among approximately 2.3 million clones listed, over 90% were seen once. The sample taken for sequencing was naive CD4+ T cells from PBMCs. The sample's subset: CD45RA+ positively selected. This clonotype was sampled from a man aged 18 to 35 in good health. Some clones in this sample may be carry-over from other donors' samples. The J gene is TRBJ2-1, the V gene TRBV18; D is possibly TRBD1 or TRBD2 (6 bases each). The CDR3 protein is CASSPQLQGLSLAEQFF. In DNA, the CDR3 is TGTGCCAGCTCACCACAGCTACAGGGACTTTCACTGGCTGAGCAGTTCTTC.